The sequence of this T cell receptor beta chain was determined in a study of control samples from healthy donors and cancer patients. Trimming left V 2 bases short and J 7 bases short, with 8 bases between. CDR3 length: 12 residues. Germline lookup yields CDR1 MDHEN and CDR2 SYDVKM. Only in-frame clones appear in the TCRdb table, and some are missing; sequencing was by immunoSEQ multiplex PCR. The top ten clones hold about 11% of a sample with about 140,000 clones, roughly 92% of them seen once. The V call is TRBV28, the J call TRBJ1-1; D call uncertain. Material for sequencing was blood. This sequence originates from a man aged 25-45 years in good health. The CDR3 DNA is TGTGCCAGCAGTTTAGACGGTAGTGAAGCTTTCTTT. This encodes CASSLDGSEAFF.